This T cell receptor beta chain was sequenced in a study of CD8 T cells in Susac syndrome. RNA totalling about 0.45 to 1 ug underwent reverse transcription with random hexamers. TCRdb processed the immunoSEQ multiplex PCR reads anew with MiXCR; each CDR3 protein has one entry. The sample lists about 130,000 distinct CDR3 sequences, around 96% seen once, with more than 0.1% in the top ten. CDR3 length equals 14 residues. The V segment lost 4 bases and the J segment 4 bases; nucleotides outside the gene matches: 4. Per germline, CDR1 MNHEY and CDR2 SMNVEV (reference sequence). Note on this clonotype: Its antigen is currently unknown.

Study results and caveats: The study acknowledged a relatively small number of individuals in its TCR sequencing and HLA analysis.

The V gene is TRBV27, the J gene TRBJ2-5, with TRBD1 identical over 9 bases. This receptor was taken from a human donor in good health. Sequencing was performed on CD4+ T cells from PBMCs. Here the CDR3 reads CASSSDRGTETQYF. In nucleotides, the CDR3 is TGTGCCAGCAGTTCTGACAGGGGGACAGAGACCCAGTACTTC.